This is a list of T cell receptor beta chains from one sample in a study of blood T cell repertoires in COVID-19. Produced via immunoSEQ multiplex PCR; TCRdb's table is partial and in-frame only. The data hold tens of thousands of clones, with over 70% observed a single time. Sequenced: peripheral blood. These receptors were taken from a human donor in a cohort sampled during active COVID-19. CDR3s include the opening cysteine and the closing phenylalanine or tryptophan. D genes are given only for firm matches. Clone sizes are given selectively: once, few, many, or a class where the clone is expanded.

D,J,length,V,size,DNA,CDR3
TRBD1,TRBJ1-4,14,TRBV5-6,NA,TGTGCCAGCAGCTCCAGGGGGAGGTCTGAAAAACTGTTTTTT,CASSSRGRSEKLFF
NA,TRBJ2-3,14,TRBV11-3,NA,TGTGCCAGCAGCTCTGGCCGGGGCACAGATACGCAGTATTTT,CASSSGRGTDTQYF
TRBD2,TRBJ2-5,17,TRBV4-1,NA,TGCGCCAGCAGCCCCGGGAGGGGGGGGAGCAACCAAGAGACCCAGTACTTC,CASSPGRGGSNQETQYF
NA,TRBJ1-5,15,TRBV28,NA,TGTGCCAGCAGTTTATTAGGGGTTAGCAATCAGCCCCAGCATTTT,CASSLLGVSNQPQHF
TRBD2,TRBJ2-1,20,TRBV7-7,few,TGTGCTAGCAGCTTAGGAACGGCCACTAGCGGGGGGTTTTCCTACAATGAGCAGTTCTTC,CASSLGTATSGGFSYNEQFF
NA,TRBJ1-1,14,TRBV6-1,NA,TGTGCCAGCAGTGAAGTAATTCCTATCCCTGAAGCTTTCTTT,CASSEVIPIPEAFF
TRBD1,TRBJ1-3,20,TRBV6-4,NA,TGTGCCAGCAGTGACTCTAGGGACAGGGGATCGGCGGGAATAGGAAACACCATATATTTT,CASSDSRDRGSAGIGNTIYF
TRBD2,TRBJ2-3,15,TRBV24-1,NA,TGTGCCACCAGATTTAGCGGGAGCGGCACAGATACGCAGTATTTT,CATRFSGSGTDTQYF
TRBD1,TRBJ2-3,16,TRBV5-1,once,TGCGCCAGCAGCTTGGCAGGGGGCGGAAAGGCAGATACGCAGTATTTT,CASSLAGGGKADTQYF
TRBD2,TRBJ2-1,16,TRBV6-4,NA,TGTGCCAGCAGCGAGGCCGCGACTAGCGGGTCCAATGAGCAGTTCTTC,CASSEAATSGSNEQFF
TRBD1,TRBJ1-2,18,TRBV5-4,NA,TGTGCCAGCAGGCCCGGACAGGGGGCAGCAACCCTGAGACTTGGCTACACCTTC,CASRPGQGAATLRLGYTF
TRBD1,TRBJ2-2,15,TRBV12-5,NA,TGTGCTAGTGGTTTGGAAGGACAGGGACACGGGGAGCTGTTTTTT,CASGLEGQGHGELFF
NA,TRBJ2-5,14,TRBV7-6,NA,TGTGCCAGCAGCCCCCTCGGAGTGGCAGAGACCCAGTACTTC,CASSPLGVAETQYF
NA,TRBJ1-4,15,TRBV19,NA,TGTGCCAGTAGTTCTCGGGGAGAAGGAGCTGAAAAACTGTTTTTT,CASSSRGEGAEKLFF
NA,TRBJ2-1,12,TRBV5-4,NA,TGTGCCAGCAGCCACCAGGGCAATGAGCAGTTCTTC,CASSHQGNEQFF
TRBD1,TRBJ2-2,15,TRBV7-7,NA,TGTGCTAGCAGCCCCGGACAGGGAATAGACGGGGAGCTGTTTTTT,CASSPGQGIDGELFF
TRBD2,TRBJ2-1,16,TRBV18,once,TGTGCCAGCTCACCAAGGACTAGCGGGGGTTACAATGAGCAGTTCTTC,CASSPRTSGGYNEQFF
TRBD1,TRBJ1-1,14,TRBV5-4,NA,TGTGCCAGCAGCCAAGGGGACAGGGGCCTGAAAGCTTTCTTT,CASSQGDRGLKAFF
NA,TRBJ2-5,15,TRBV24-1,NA,TGTGCCACCAGTGATCCCAACACGTTCCAAGAGACCCAGTACTTC,CATSDPNTFQETQYF
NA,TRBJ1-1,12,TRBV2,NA,TGTGCCAGTAGGGGTATGAACACTGAAGCTTTCTTT,CASRGMNTEAFF
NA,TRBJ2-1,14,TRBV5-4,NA,TGTGCCAGCAGCCTCAGGGGGGAAGGTAGTGAGCAGTTCTTC,CASSLRGEGSEQFF
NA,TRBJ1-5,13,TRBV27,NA,TGTGCCAGCAGTTTAACGGGAAATCAGCCCCAGCATTTT,CASSLTGNQPQHF
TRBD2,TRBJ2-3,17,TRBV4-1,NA,TGCGCCAGCAGCCGGGAATTCGCGGGGGGAAACACAGATACGCAGTATTTT,CASSREFAGGNTDTQYF
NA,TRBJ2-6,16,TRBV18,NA,TGTGCCAGCTCACGATTCGACAGCTCTGGGGCCAACGTCCTGACTTTC,CASSRFDSSGANVLTF
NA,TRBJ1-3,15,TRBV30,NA,TGTGCCTGGAGTGTACGGAAGGGGCCTGGAAACACCATATATTTT,CAWSVRKGPGNTIYF
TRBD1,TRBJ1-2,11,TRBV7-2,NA,TGTGCCAGCAGCCCGGGACAGGGGGGTACCTTC,CASSPGQGGTF
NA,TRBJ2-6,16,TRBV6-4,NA,TGTGCCAGCAGCCCAGGAATGGGCTCTGGGGCCAACGTCCTGACTTTC,CASSPGMGSGANVLTF
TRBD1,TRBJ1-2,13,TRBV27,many,TGTGCCAGCAGTTTCTCACAGGGGTCTGGCTACACCTTC,CASSFSQGSGYTF
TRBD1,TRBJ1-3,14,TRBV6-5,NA,TGTGCTAGCAAACAAGGACAGGGGGACCACACCATATATTTT,CASKQGQGDHTIYF
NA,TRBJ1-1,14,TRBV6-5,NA,TGTGCCAGCAGTAGGCTCCAGGGTTTTGCTGAAGCTTTCTTT,CASSRLQGFAEAFF
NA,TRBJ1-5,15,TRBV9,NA,TGTGCCAGCAGCGCGATGGGGCAGAGCAATCAGCCCCAGCATTTT,CASSAMGQSNQPQHF
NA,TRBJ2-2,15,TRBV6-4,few,TGTGCCAGCAGTGACTCGGAGGGCGGGCCCGGGGAGCTGTTTTTT,CASSDSEGGPGELFF
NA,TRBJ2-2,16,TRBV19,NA,TGTGCCAGTAGTTTAACCGGGACACGGAACACCGGGGAGCTGTTTTTT,CASSLTGTRNTGELFF
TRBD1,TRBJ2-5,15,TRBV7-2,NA,TGTGCCAGCAGCTTCGGGACAGGGGTCGGGGAGACCCAGTACTTC,CASSFGTGVGETQYF
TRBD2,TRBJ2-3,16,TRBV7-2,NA,TGTGCCAGCAGCTTAGGATCCGGGAGGGGCACAGATACGCAGTATTTT,CASSLGSGRGTDTQYF
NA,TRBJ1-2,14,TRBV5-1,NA,TGCGCCAGCAGCTTGGGAGTGGGGGGATATGGCTACACCTTC,CASSLGVGGYGYTF